This T cell receptor beta chain is from a study of human T cells and chemical hapten exposure. Study as a whole: Mainly, slight library volume differences in the pool made TCR yields vary. Study results and caveats: Counts of TCRs above 1 in 1000 frequency stayed unchanged with DPC sensitization.

Extraction of total RNA was performed on unfractionated whole blood. Concerning this clonotype: What it recognizes is unknown.

This CDR3 spans 16 amino acids. Trimming removed 3 bases from V and 6 bases from J; junction bases left unmatched: 12. The germline V gene has CDR1 SGHVS and CDR2 FNYEAQ. The library tagged each cDNA molecule with unique molecular identifiers. In the original workflow: A typical sample had 75,000 to 100,000 TCRs, with about 23,224 to 750,000 overall. Using its own MiXCR run on the 5' RACE reads, TCRdb lists one record per CDR3 protein. What appears here as the V and J calls and clone size reflects TCRdb's work, not the paper's. This table holds roughly 82,000 distinct CDR3 sequences, about 16% found once.

The rearrangement joins TRBV7-6 to TRBJ2-3, with 7 bases that match TRBD2. The clonotype originates from a female donor in good health. In nucleotides, the CDR3 is TGTGCCAGCAGCTTGACAGCGGGGTTGGGCTTGGATACGCAGTATTTT. Translated, it gives CASSLTAGLGLDTQYF.